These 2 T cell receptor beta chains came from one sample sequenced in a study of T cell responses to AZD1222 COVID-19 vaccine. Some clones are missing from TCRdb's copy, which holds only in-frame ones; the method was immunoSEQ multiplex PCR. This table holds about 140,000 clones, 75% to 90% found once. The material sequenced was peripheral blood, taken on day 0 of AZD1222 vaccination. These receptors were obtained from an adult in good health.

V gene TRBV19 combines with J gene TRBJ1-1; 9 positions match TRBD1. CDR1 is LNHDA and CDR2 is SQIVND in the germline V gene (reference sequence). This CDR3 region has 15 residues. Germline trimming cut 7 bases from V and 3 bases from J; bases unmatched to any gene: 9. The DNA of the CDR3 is TGTGCCAGTATTCGGGACAGGGCTTTCGACACTGAAGCTTTCTTT. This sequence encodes CASIRDRAFDTEAFF.

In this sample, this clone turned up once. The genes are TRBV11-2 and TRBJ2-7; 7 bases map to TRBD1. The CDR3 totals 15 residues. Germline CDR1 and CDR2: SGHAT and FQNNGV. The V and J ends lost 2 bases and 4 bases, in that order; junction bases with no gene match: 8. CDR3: CASSLSPTGAYEQYF. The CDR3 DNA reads TGTGCCAGCAGCTTATCCCCCACAGGGGCATACGAGCAGTACTTC.